The 10 T cell receptor beta chains reported below all come from one sample, sequenced in a study of cytomegalovirus exposure and HLA in healthy donors. PCR involved 60 Vbeta and 13 Jbeta primers. Profiled with immunoSEQ multiplex PCR; TCRdb holds only in-frame clones, not every one. The sample consists of around 150,000 clones, roughly 64% of them appearing once. Sequencing was done on a sample of PBMCs. The origin of the receptors is a woman aged 25 to 39 in good health and CMV-seropositive.

The chain carries TRBV2 and TRBJ1-2, with D hard to call. Trimming left V 8 bases short and J 4 bases short, with 26 bases between. This CDR3 is built from 17 residues. From germline, CDR1 is SNHLY and CDR2 FYNNEI. In DNA, the CDR3 is TGTGCCAGCCGTACCCGGGATAGACACCAAAAGATCTATGGCTACACCTTC. Its translation: CASRTRDRHQKIYGYTF.

This clone has only a few counts. This chain links TRBV5-1 with TRBJ2-7, with 7 bases lining up with TRBD2. Germline V CDR1 and CDR2: SGHRS, YFSETQ. The CDR3 length is 13 residues. J lost 1 base, V lost 6 bases, and 4 bases had no gene match. Here the CDR3 reads CASTGGGSYEQYF. In nucleotides, the CDR3 is TGCGCCAGCACTGGGGGGGGATCCTACGAGCAGTACTTC.

The chain joins TRBV30 to TRBJ1-2, with 10 positions matching TRBD1. Germline trimming cut 7 bases from V and 3 bases from J; bases unmatched to any gene: 5. Germline CDR1 GTSNPN, CDR2 SVGIG (reference sequence). This CDR3 has 13 amino acids. For the CDR3, the DNA is TGTGCCTTGACGGGACAGGGGTACTATGGCTACACCTTC. This gives the protein CALTGQGYYGYTF.

This chain links TRBV7-9 with TRBJ1-2; D is possibly TRBD1 (5 bases). This CDR3 comprises 14 residues. The germline V gene encodes CDR1 SEHNR and CDR2 FQNEAQ (reference sequence). V gave up 0 bases and J gave up 2 bases, with 7 bases separating them. This chain's CDR3 is CASSLAGGNYGYTF. In DNA, the CDR3 is TGTGCCAGCAGCTTAGCGGGGGGAAACTATGGCTACACCTTC.

The CDR3 sequence: CSVRVPNTEAFF. CDR3 bases: TGCAGCGTCCGGGTCCCGAACACTGAAGCTTTCTTT. The rearrangement joins TRBV29-1 to TRBJ1-1; no firm D call. From germline, CDR1 is SQVTM and CDR2 ANQGSEA. Deletions cut 6 bases from V and 1 base from J, with 9 bases between. The CDR3 contains 12 residues.

The rearrangement uses TRBV9 and TRBJ1-1, with unresolved D. V lost 0 bases and J lost 7, with 10 bases in between. The CDR3 contains 13 residues. Germline-derived CDR1 and CDR2 are SGDLS and YYNGEE. The DNA of the CDR3 is TGTGCCAGCAGCGTAGTGAGAGCTGGTGAAGCTTTCTTT. It yields the protein CASSVVRAGEAFF. The full variable domain, its missing parts supplied by reference TRBV9 and TRBJ1-1, is DSGVTQTPKHLITATGQRVTLRCSPRSGDLSVYWYQQSLDQGLQFLIQYYNGEERAKGNILERFSAQQFPDLHSELNLSSLELGDSALYFCASSVVRAGEAFFGQGTRLTVV.

The genes are TRBV27 and TRBJ2-6, with a possible D match to TRBD1 (5 bases). CDR3 size: 15 residues. With 7 bases removed from V and 2 bases from J, the gap between germline ends came to 12 bases. Germline values: CDR1 MNHEY, CDR2 SMNVEV (reference sequence). CDR3 nucleotide sequence: TGTGCCAGCACCCCCCAGGGCCCTGGGGCCAACGTCCTGACTTTC. Translation: CASTPQGPGANVLTF.

CDR3 residues: CASSPQDIGYTF. Written as DNA, the CDR3 is TGTGCCAGCAGCCCACAGGACATTGGCTACACCTTC. The J gene is TRBJ1-2, the V gene TRBV5-6; tentatively, D is TRBD1 (5 bases). Germline values: CDR1 SGHDT, CDR2 YYEEEE. CDR3 length: 12 residues. V was trimmed by 4 bases and J by 7 bases, leaving 11 bases between them.

The V call is TRBV7-9, the J call TRBJ1-6, with TRBD1 as a possible D gene (5 bases). The CDR3 has 13 residues. Trimming took 2 bases from V and 8 from J, leaving 7 bases between them. From germline, CDR1 is SEHNR and CDR2 FQNEAQ (reference sequence). The CDR3: CASSLQGDSPLHF. The CDR3 DNA reads TGTGCCAGCAGCTTACAAGGGGATTCACCCCTCCACTTT.

The chain is built from TRBV5-1 and TRBJ2-1, with TRBD2 matching 11 bases. Trimming cost V 1 base and J 4 bases; bases outside gene matches: 1. Germline V gene sequence: CDR1 SGHRS, CDR2 YFSETQ. The CDR3 has 15 amino acids. The CDR3 reads CASSLRTSGYNEQFF. In nucleotides, the CDR3 is TGCGCCAGCAGCTTGAGGACTAGCGGGTACAATGAGCAGTTCTTC.